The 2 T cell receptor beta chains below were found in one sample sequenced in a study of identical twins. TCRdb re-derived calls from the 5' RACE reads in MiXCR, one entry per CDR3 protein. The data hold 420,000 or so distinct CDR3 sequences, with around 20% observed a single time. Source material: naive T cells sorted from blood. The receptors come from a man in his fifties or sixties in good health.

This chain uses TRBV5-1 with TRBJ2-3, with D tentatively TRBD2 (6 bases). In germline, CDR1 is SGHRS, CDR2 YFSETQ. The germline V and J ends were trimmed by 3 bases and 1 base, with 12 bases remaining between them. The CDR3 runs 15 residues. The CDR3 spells CASSWSGRGTDTQYF. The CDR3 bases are TGCGCCAGCAGCTGGAGCGGGCGAGGCACAGATACGCAGTATTTT.

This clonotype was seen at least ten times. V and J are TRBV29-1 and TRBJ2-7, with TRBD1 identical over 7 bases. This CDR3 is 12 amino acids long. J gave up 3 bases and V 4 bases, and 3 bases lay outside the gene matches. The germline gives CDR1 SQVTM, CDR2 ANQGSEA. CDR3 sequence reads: CSVGQGVYEQYF. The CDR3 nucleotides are TGCAGCGTTGGGCAGGGGGTCTACGAGCAGTACTTC.